This TCR beta chain was identified in a study of shared clonotypes between healthy human individuals. Terminally differentiated effector memory CD45RA+ cells were excluded by CCR7 positive selection of CD45RO-negative cells. Assay: immunoSEQ multiplex PCR; the TCRdb copy retains only in-frame clones and omits some. The sample lists under 1 million clones; about 96% were seen once. Germline CDR1 reads PRHDT; CDR2 reads FYEKMQ (reference sequence). The CDR3 extends over 12 amino acids. The V gene end was trimmed by 5 bases and the J gene end by 9 bases; junction bases not matched to a gene: 4. The clonotype was recovered from a man aged 25-40 years in good health. Sequencing was performed on naive CD8+ T cells sorted from blood. This chain connects TRBV13 to TRBJ2-1; 7 nucleotides align to TRBD1. CDR3 coding DNA: TGTGCCAGCAGCCACCCAGGGGGTGAGCAGTTCTTC. As protein: CASSHPGGEQFF.